This TCR beta chain came from a study of beta chain features in type 1 diabetes. Study results and limitations: TCRB rearrangement may or may not be influenced by HLA type; here this remained unresolved.

As to this clone: Its antigen is not known.

Every bit of the isolated RNA underwent reverse transcription, so sequencing read expressed TCRB transcripts. Sequencing was performed with immunoSEQ multiplex PCR; in TCRdb, only in-frame clones are kept and a portion is missing. Of more than 300,000 clones listed, 8% are singletons. This TCR came from a woman in her late teens or twenties in good health. Sequenced: central memory CD4+ T cells from blood.

The CDR3 loop is CASSSPDRDYGYTF. CDR3 sequence (DNA): TGTGCCAGCAGTTCCCCGGACAGGGATTATGGCTACACCTTC. The chain employs TRBV6-1 and TRBJ1-2, with 8 positions matching TRBD1. The CDR3 has 14 amino acids. Germline-derived CDR1 and CDR2 are MNHNS and SASEGT. Unmatched junction bases numbered 7, after V lost 5 bases and J lost 5 bases.